These 32 T cell receptor beta chains came from one sample sequenced in a study of T cell responses to AZD1222 COVID-19 vaccine. Clones were read by immunoSEQ multiplex PCR, and TCRdb kept only the in-frame ones, dropping some. This table holds almost 70,000 clones, 75% to 90% found once. The source material was peripheral blood, sampled 28 days after the second AZD1222 dose. These receptors all stem from an adult who received the AZD1222 COVID-19 vaccine.

This rearrangement joins TRBV18 to TRBJ1-1; D is unresolved. V was pared by 2 bases and J by 6 bases, with 10 bases between. The germline V gene has CDR1 KGHSH and CDR2 LQKENI. The CDR3 covers 13 residues. Written as DNA, the CDR3 is TGTGCCAGCTCACCAGGGGTGATCGCTGAAGCTTTCTTT. Residues: CASSPGVIAEAFF.

The chain employs TRBV5-6 and TRBJ1-2; no firm D call. Germline CDR1 SGHDT, CDR2 YYEEEE. The CDR3 extends over 13 amino acids. Trimming shortened V by 4 bases and J by 3 bases, and 10 bases separated the two germline ends. The CDR3 nucleotides read TGTGCCAGCAGCCGGTGGGTCGACTATGGCTACACCTTC. Its translation is CASSRWVDYGYTF.

This clone occurred once. CDR3 nucleotide sequence: TGTGCCAGCAAGGTCGGGGATTCTAGCACAGATACGCAGTATTTT. This sequence encodes CASKVGDSSTDTQYF. This rearrangement joins TRBV5-6 to TRBJ2-3; possibly TRBD2 for D (5 bases). The CDR3 length is 15 residues. Germline values: CDR1 SGHDT, CDR2 YYEEEE. Deletions cut 6 bases from V and 0 bases from J, with 14 bases between.

The V gene is TRBV10-1, the J gene TRBJ2-3; 7 bases match TRBD1. This CDR3 contains 16 residues. The V and J ends lost 5 bases and 0 bases, in that order; junction bases with no gene match: 8. Germline V lookup: CDR1 WNHNN, CDR2 SYGVQD (reference sequence). The CDR3 sequence: CASSPGRGSSTDTQYF. For the CDR3, the DNA is TGCGCCAGCAGTCCCGGCAGGGGGTCTAGCACAGATACGCAGTATTTT.

The J gene is TRBJ2-4, the V gene TRBV6-5, with 7 bases fitting TRBD2. The CDR3 runs to 14 residues. Trimming removed 6 bases from V and 6 bases from J; junction bases left unmatched: 8. Germline CDR1 and CDR2: MNHEY and SVGAGI. CDR3 protein: CASSETTGGNIQYF. In nucleotides, the CDR3 is TGTGCCAGCAGCGAGACTACGGGGGGAAACATTCAGTACTTC.

This clone has just one count. The V and J genes are TRBV28 and TRBJ2-5; 7 bases match TRBD1. V lost 6 bases and J lost 2; bases outside the gene matches: 6. Germline-derived CDR1 and CDR2 are MDHEN and SYDVKM. This CDR3 is built from 14 residues. Here the CDR3 DNA reads TGTGCCAGCAGGTATAGCAGGGGGCAAGAGACCCAGTACTTC. This encodes CASRYSRGQETQYF.

This clone was seen once. The chain is built from TRBV10-3 and TRBJ1-2, with D possibly TRBD1 on 5 matching bases. Germline V lookup: CDR1 ENHRY, CDR2 SYGVKD. Trimming pared 0 bases from V and 6 bases from J, leaving 14 bases between. The CDR3 has 15 residues. The CDR3 region is CAISESRGPSDGYTF. CDR3 sequence (DNA): TGTGCCATCAGTGAGTCAAGGGGCCCCTCGGATGGCTACACCTTC.

Only one count was recorded for this clone. This chain joins TRBV2 and TRBJ1-5; D gene unclear. CDR1 and CDR2 from the germline V gene are SNHLY and FYNNEI. Trimming shortened V by 1 base and J by 0 bases, and 4 bases separated the two germline ends. CDR3 size: 14 residues. CDR3 protein: CASSEGGSNQPQHF. The CDR3 DNA sequence: TGTGCCAGCAGTGAAGGCGGTAGCAATCAGCCCCAGCATTTT. Filled out from reference TRBV2 and TRBJ1-5, the complete variable domain reads EPEVTQTPSHQVTQMGQEVILRCVPISNHLYFYWYRQILGQKVEFLVSFYNNEISEKSEIFDDQFSVERPDGSNFTLKIRSTKLEDSAMYFCASSEGGSNQPQHFGDGTRLSIL.

This chain uses TRBV30 with TRBJ2-1; the D gene is possibly TRBD2 (5 bases). CDR3 size: 14 residues. CDR1 and CDR2 (germline): GTSNPN, SVGIG (reference sequence). V lost 1 base and J 3 bases, leaving 10 bases between the germline ends. The CDR3 DNA is TGTGCCTGGAGTGCGAGCGGAGGCTACAATGAGCAGTTCTTC. It yields the protein CAWSASGGYNEQFF.

The rearrangement uses TRBV10-3 and TRBJ2-2; 9 positions agree with TRBD1. The ends lost 6 bases at V and 5 bases at J; junction bases unmatched: 4. This CDR3 has 14 residues. The germline gives CDR1 ENHRY, CDR2 SYGVKD. The CDR3 DNA follows: TGTGCCATCAGCCTGGGACAGGGTACCGGGGAGCTGTTTTTT. This gives the protein CAISLGQGTGELFF.

This clone has only one observation. The chain is built from TRBV5-1 and TRBJ1-2; D is ambiguous. Germline CDR1 reads SGHRS; CDR2 reads YFSETQ. Trimming left V 1 base short and J 3 bases short, with 10 bases between. The CDR3 sequence is 14 residues long. CDR3 coding DNA: TGCGCCAGCAGCTTGCGGGTTGGGGACTATGGCTACACCTTC. This gives the protein CASSLRVGDYGYTF.

This clone was observed a single time. The chain joins TRBV11-2 to TRBJ2-7; maybe TRBD2 (6 bases). The germline V gene has CDR1 SGHAT and CDR2 FQNNGV. Trimming left V 5 bases short and J 5 bases short, with 22 bases between. The CDR3 is 16 residues long. The CDR3 sequence: CASSLRLGPPSDEQYF. The CDR3 nucleotides read TGTGCCAGCAGCCTTCGACTAGGGCCACCTAGTGACGAGCAGTACTTC.

The sample holds a few counts of this clone. J is TRBJ1-2 and V is TRBV5-6; possible D gene TRBD1, 5 bases. Trimming removed 4 bases at V and 4 bases at J, with 17 bases between. Germline V gene data show CDR1 as SGHDT and CDR2 as YYEEEE. CDR3 size: 15 residues. The CDR3 sequence is CASSPAGRLTYGYTF. The CDR3 coding sequence is TGTGCCAGCAGCCCGGCGGGGCGGCTAACCTATGGCTACACCTTC. The full variable domain, rest sourced from reference TRBV5-6 and TRBJ1-2, is DAGVTQSPTHLIKTRGQQVTLRCSPKSGHDTVSWYQQALGQGPQFIFQYYEEEERQRGNFPDRFSGHQFPNYSSELNVNALLLGDSALYLCASSPAGRLTYGYTFGSGTRLTVV.

V gene TRBV11-2 combines with J gene TRBJ2-1; no reliable D call. CDR1 is SGHAT, CDR2 FQNNGV, per germline. With 1 base removed from V and 8 bases from J, the gap between germline ends came to 12 bases. The CDR3 totals 14 residues. CDR3 sequence reads: CASSLAPGRDEQFF. CDR3 coding DNA: TGTGCCAGCAGCTTAGCTCCGGGTAGGGATGAGCAGTTCTTC.

This clone was counted a single time. This chain links TRBV9 with TRBJ1-2, with a tentative D call TRBD1 (5 bases). Germline V gene lookup returns CDR1 SGDLS and CDR2 YYNGEE. The CDR3 is 13 amino acids. The V and J ends lost 0 bases and 8 bases respectively, with 11 bases between them. This chain's CDR3 is CASSVDGARGYTF. CDR3 in DNA: TGTGCCAGCAGCGTAGACGGGGCGCGGGGCTACACCTTC.

This clone was seen a single time. The chain employs TRBV5-1 and TRBJ2-7; maybe TRBD2 (6 bases). CDR1 SGHRS and CDR2 YFSETQ come from the germline V gene. This CDR3 region has 14 residues. With 2 bases removed from V and 0 bases from J, the gap between germline ends came to 9 bases. The CDR3 nucleotides are TGCGCCAGCAGCTTCGGGGGTGGCTCCTACGAGCAGTACTTC. Protein sequence: CASSFGGGSYEQYF.

The V call is TRBV5-8, the J call TRBJ2-7; the match to TRBD1 covers 8 bases. Germline V gives CDR1 SGHTS, CDR2 YDEGEE. This CDR3 is 14 amino acids long. Unmatched junction bases numbered 11, after V lost 5 bases and J lost 7 bases. DNA for the CDR3: TGTGCCAGCAGGGTAGGACAGGGTTTTTGGGAGCAGTACTTC. As protein: CASRVGQGFWEQYF.

V is TRBV7-9 and J is TRBJ1-3, with D maybe TRBD1 (5 bases). Per the germline V gene, CDR1 is SEHNR and CDR2 is FQNEAQ (reference sequence). The CDR3 spans 14 residues. DNA for the CDR3: TGTGTCATCTCGGGGGAGAATTTCGGAAACACCATATATTTT. It encodes CVISGENFGNTIYF.

This clone showed up just a few times. V gene TRBV2 combines with J gene TRBJ2-3; D possibly corresponds to TRBD2 (6 bases). Germline-derived CDR1 and CDR2 are SNHLY and FYNNEI. The CDR3 contains 13 residues. The V gene lost 8 bases and the J gene lost 2 bases, with 11 bases spanning the gap. The chain's CDR3 is CASGDFFTDTQYF. In DNA form, the CDR3 reads TGTGCCAGCGGGGACTTTTTCACAGATACGCAGTATTTT.

This rearrangement joins TRBV29-1 to TRBJ2-3; no firm D call. This CDR3 comprises 10 residues. V gave up 8 bases and J gave up 5 bases, with 8 bases separating them. Germline V CDR1 and CDR2: SQVTM, ANQGSEA. The CDR3 loop reads CSKKGDTQYF. In DNA form, the CDR3 reads TGCAGCAAAAAGGGAGATACGCAGTATTTT.

CDR3 DNA: TGTGCCAGCAGCACATACAGGGGACACTCTGGAAACACCATATATTTT. It encodes CASSTYRGHSGNTIYF. The genes are TRBV5-8 and TRBJ1-3; 7 bases agree with TRBD1. This CDR3 has 16 residues. The V gene's germline CDR1 is SGHTS and CDR2 YDEGEE. V lost 4 bases and J lost 0; bases outside the gene matches: 7.

This rearrangement joins TRBV13 to TRBJ1-2, with D perhaps TRBD1 (6 bases). Trimming left V 5 bases short and J 5 bases short, with 18 bases between. The CDR3 is made up of 15 amino acids. Germline V gene data show CDR1 as PRHDT and CDR2 as FYEKMQ (reference sequence). The CDR3 region is CASSRDRQVAYGYTF. In DNA form, the CDR3 reads TGTGCCAGCAGCCGAGACAGACAGGTTGCGTATGGCTACACCTTC. Drawing the rest from reference TRBV13 and TRBJ1-2, the complete variable domain is AAGVIQSPRHLIKEKRETATLKCYPIPRHDTVYWYQQGPGQDPQFLISFYEKMQSDKGSIPDRFSAQQFSDYHSELNMSSLELGDSALYFCASSRDRQVAYGYTFGSGTRLTVV.

The CDR3 protein is CASTESSLTYNEQFF. CDR3 nucleotide sequence: TGTGCCAGTACCGAAAGCTCCCTTACCTACAATGAGCAGTTCTTC. The rearrangement joins TRBV19 to TRBJ2-1, with no clear D. The V gene lost 7 bases and the J gene lost 2 bases, with 15 bases spanning the gap. The CDR3 has 15 residues. Germline values: CDR1 LNHDA, CDR2 SQIVND (reference sequence).

The chain joins TRBV27 to TRBJ1-5; the D gene is possibly TRBD1 (5 bases). The CDR3 totals 13 residues. Per the germline V gene, CDR1 is MNHEY and CDR2 is SMNVEV (reference sequence). V lost 5 bases, J lost 15 bases, and 20 bases lay in between. The CDR3: CASSPRGGEYPHF. CDR3 DNA: TGTGCCAGCAGTCCCCGGGGGGGGGAATATCCGCATTTT.

The chain links TRBV27 to TRBJ2-1; tentatively, D is TRBD2 (5 bases). The CDR3 is 14 amino acids. Per the germline V gene, CDR1 is MNHEY and CDR2 is SMNVEV (reference sequence). Trimming cost V 6 bases and J 0 bases, with 9 bases left between them. The DNA for the CDR3 is TGTGCCAGCAGCCTCCGGGGCTCCTACAATGAGCAGTTCTTC. Amino acids: CASSLRGSYNEQFF.

V is TRBV2 and J is TRBJ1-5; D possibly corresponds to TRBD1 (5 bases). From germline, CDR1 is SNHLY and CDR2 FYNNEI. Trimming removed 3 bases at V and 7 bases at J, with 13 bases between. The CDR3 length is 14 residues. The CDR3 sequence: CASSDQGKSQPQHF. The CDR3 DNA is TGTGCCAGCAGTGATCAGGGTAAGTCCCAGCCCCAGCATTTT.

The chain recombines TRBV6-5 with TRBJ2-3, with 9 bases matching TRBD2. With 2 bases clipped from V and 2 bases from J, the junction kept 5 bases outside the gene matches. The CDR3 has 16 residues. Per the germline V gene, CDR1 is MNHEY and CDR2 is SVGAGI. CDR3 nucleotide sequence: TGTGCCAGCAGTTACGGAGCGGGAGGCTCCACAGATACGCAGTATTTT. Encoded protein: CASSYGAGGSTDTQYF.

This chain's CDR3 is CASSLMAPGEKLFF. The CDR3 DNA reads TGCGCCAGCAGCTTGATGGCCCCAGGCGAAAAACTGTTTTTT. The chain links TRBV5-1 to TRBJ1-4; D remains unclear. The CDR3 length is 14 residues. Germline CDR1 and CDR2: SGHRS and YFSETQ. Deletions cut 1 base from V and 8 bases from J, with 12 bases between. Looking up the rest from reference TRBV5-1 and TRBJ1-4 gives the full variable domain: KAGVTQTPRYLIKTRGQQVTLSCSPISGHRSVSWYQQTPGQGLQFLFEYFSETQRNKGNFPGRFSGRQFSNSRSEMNVSTLELGDSALYLCASSLMAPGEKLFFGSGTQLSVL.

The chain joins TRBV7-2 to TRBJ2-5; D may correspond to TRBD1 or TRBD2 (5 bases each). Trimming removed 5 bases at V and 2 bases at J, with 15 bases between. The CDR3 is 15 amino acids. CDR1 is SGHTA and CDR2 is FQGNSA in the germline V gene. CDR3 DNA sequence: TGTGCCAGCAGCACAAGACCGGGACGTCAAGAGACCCAGTACTTC. Protein sequence: CASSTRPGRQETQYF.

The J gene is TRBJ2-7, the V gene TRBV19; D gene unclear. The germline V gene encodes CDR1 LNHDA and CDR2 SQIVND (reference sequence). The CDR3 is 13 residues long. The ends were cut back, 3 bases at V and 5 bases at J, with 11 bases in the middle. In DNA form, the CDR3 reads TGTGCCAGTAGTATCTCTCAGTTTCACGAGCAGTACTTC. Its protein product is CASSISQFHEQYF.

The chain joins TRBV11-2 to TRBJ2-7; TRBD1 matches 8 bases. V lost 3 bases, J lost 3 bases, and 4 bases stayed unmatched. The CDR3 totals 14 residues. Germline lookup yields CDR1 SGHAT and CDR2 FQNNGV. The CDR3 sequence: CASSFGQGYYEQYF. The CDR3 DNA follows: TGTGCCAGCAGCTTCGGACAGGGCTACTACGAGCAGTACTTC.

This chain links TRBV2 with TRBJ2-1, with 10 bases that match TRBD2. The CDR3 contains 15 residues. Germline V gene lookup returns CDR1 SNHLY and CDR2 FYNNEI. V gave up 5 bases and J gave up 4 bases; unmatched junction bases: 5. The CDR3, as DNA: TGTGCCAGCAGTCCGGGACTAGCGATTTACAATGAGCAGTTCTTC. Its translation is CASSPGLAIYNEQFF.